This T cell receptor (beta chain) was recovered during a study of cytomegalovirus exposure and HLA in healthy donors. Concerning this clone: Antigen: not known. A junction end diverges from the germline sequence, so it may reflect a read error.

This CDR3 spans 15 amino acids. Germline V gene sequence: CDR1 LNHDA, CDR2 SQIVND (reference sequence). Use of 60 Vbeta and 13 Jbeta primers characterized the PCR. Profiling relied on immunoSEQ multiplex PCR, and the TCRdb table lists in-frame clones only, not all of them. The sample yields roughly 45,000 clones, under 70% seen once. Study results and limitations: Roughly uniform depth of sequencing across donors was assumed in presence/absence analyses.

What was sequenced was PBMCs. The genes are TRBV19 and TRBJ1-1; no clear D gene. This TCR was recovered from a man aged 55 to 70 in good health and CMV-seropositive. The CDR3 region has the DNA TGTGCCAGTACCACGAGCTCCCTAGAATACACTGAAGCTCTCTTT. It specifies CASTTSSLEYTEALF. Variable domain in full (rest from reference TRBV19 and TRBJ1-1): DGGITQSPKYLFRKEGQNVTLSCEQNLNHDAMYWYRQDPGQGLRLIYYSQIVNDFQKGDIAEGYSVSREKKESFPLTVTSAQKNPTAFYLCASTTSSLEYTEALFGQGTRLTVV.